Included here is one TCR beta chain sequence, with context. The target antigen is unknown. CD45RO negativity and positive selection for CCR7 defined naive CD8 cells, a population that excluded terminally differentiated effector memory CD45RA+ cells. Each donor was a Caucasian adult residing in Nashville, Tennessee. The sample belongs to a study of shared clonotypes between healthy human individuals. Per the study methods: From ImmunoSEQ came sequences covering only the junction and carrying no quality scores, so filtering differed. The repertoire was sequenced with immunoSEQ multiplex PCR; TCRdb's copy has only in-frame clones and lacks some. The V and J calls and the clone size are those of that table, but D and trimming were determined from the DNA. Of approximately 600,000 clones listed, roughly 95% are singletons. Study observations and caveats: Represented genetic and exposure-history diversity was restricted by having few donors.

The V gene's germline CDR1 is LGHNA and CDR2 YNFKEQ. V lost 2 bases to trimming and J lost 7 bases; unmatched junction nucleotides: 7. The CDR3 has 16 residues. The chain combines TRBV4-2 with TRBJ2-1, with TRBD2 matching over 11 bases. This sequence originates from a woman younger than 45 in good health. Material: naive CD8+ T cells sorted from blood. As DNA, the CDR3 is TGTGCCAGCAGCCAACAACTAGCGGGGGAGCGAAATGAGCAGTTCTTC. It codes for CASSQQLAGERNEQFF.